The clone carrying this TCR beta chain was recorded once. V was pared by 6 bases and J by 8 bases, with 16 bases of the junction left unmatched. CDR3 length equals 16 residues. The entry originates in a study of cytomegalovirus exposure and HLA in healthy donors. Use of 60 Vbeta and 13 Jbeta primers characterized the PCR. Repertoires were generated with immunoSEQ multiplex PCR, while TCRdb's copy carries only in-frame clones and drops some. The data hold 100,000 or so clones, with 80% observed a single time. The specimen sequenced was PBMCs. The rearrangement joins TRBV23-1 to TRBJ1-2, with 9 nucleotides matching TRBD1. TRBV23-1 is identified as an open reading frame with a role that is uncertain. This clonotype originated in a young man in good health and CMV-seronegative. The CDR3 DNA reads as TGCGCCAGCAGACTACTCCCGGGACAGGGAAGGGGCGGCTACACCTTC. Residues: CASRLLPGQGRGGYTF.